This T cell receptor beta chain was recorded in a study of blood T cell repertoires in COVID-19. Study overall: Both acute and convalescent COVID-19 samples were obtained from the United States, Italy and Spain. PBMCs, B-cell-depleted T cells, or T cells provided the cDNA or gDNA that made up the material.

Participant age was about 18 to 89 years, and participants resided in around 24 US areas. Cohort placement rested on clinical history that participants reported themselves. The sample holds one count of this clone. The length of the CDR3 is 15 residues. Germline V gene lookup returns CDR1 SGHNT and CDR2 YYREEE (reference sequence). The ends lost 0 bases at V and 6 bases at J; junction bases unmatched: 7. Measured with immunoSEQ multiplex PCR; TCRdb has only the in-frame clones, and not every one. Of 300,000 to 400,000 clones in the sample, 70% to 90% were seen once. The rearrangement joins TRBV5-4 to TRBJ2-7; TRBD1 matches 9 bases. The specimen was PBMCs or T cells enriched from blood (not recorded which). The clonotype comes from a woman between 35 and 50 years old with acute COVID-19. DNA for the CDR3: TGTGCCAGCAGCTTGGAAGGGGGACAGGGTCGCGAGCAGTACTTC. This gives the protein CASSLEGGQGREQYF.